A single count supports the clone carrying this T cell receptor (beta chain). Measured with immunoSEQ multiplex PCR; TCRdb has only the in-frame clones, and not every one. Of 180,000 or so clones in the sample, about nine tenths were seen once. This sample was taken from a study of T cell responses to AZD1222 COVID-19 vaccine. The germline V gene encodes CDR1 SGHVS and CDR2 FQNEAQ. The CDR3 spans 16 residues. With 5 bases removed from V and 8 bases from J, the gap between germline ends came to 21 bases. This TCR was sampled from an adult who received the AZD1222 COVID-19 vaccine. The sequenced sample was peripheral blood, obtained 28 days after the second AZD1222 dose. The chain joins TRBV7-8 to TRBJ1-4; D is possibly TRBD1 (5 bases). The CDR3 loop is CASSQAPAGTREKLFF. The DNA of the CDR3 is TGTGCCAGCAGCCAGGCCCCCGCAGGGACGCGGGAAAAACTGTTTTTT.